A single sample gave rise to the 22 T cell receptor beta chains below, sequenced in a study of blood T cell repertoires in COVID-19 (TCRdb year 2020). To prepare the library, the immunoSEQ multiplex PCR assay was applied. TCRdb took this table from immuneACCESS and kept in-frame rearrangements with V and J called. Such tables lack part of the clones; where checked against another copy, unresolved V genes explain under half of the gap, and the rest is unexplained. This sample has 140,000 to 150,000 clones in its table, and 65% to 90% of those were observed once. The top ten hold around 8.5% of the sample. Sequences were obtained from peripheral blood. The receptors were sampled from a human donor in a cohort sampled during active COVID-19.

The chain is built from TRBV28 and TRBJ1-6, with D perhaps matching TRBD1 (5 bases). Looked up from germline, CDR1 is MDHEN and CDR2 is SYDVKM. The ends were cut back, 4 bases at V and 8 bases at J, with 9 bases in the middle. This CDR3 is built from 13 residues. In DNA form, the CDR3 reads TGTGCCAGCAGTTCAGGGTCGGATTCACCCCTCCACTTT. Amino acids: CASSSGSDSPLHF.

The rearrangement joins TRBV28 to TRBJ2-7; TRBD2 aligns across 11 bases. Trimming cost V 5 bases and J 1 base; bases outside gene matches: 7. Looked up from germline, CDR1 is MDHEN and CDR2 is SYDVKM. The CDR3 runs 16 residues. CDR3 sequence reads: CASSTGLAGESYEQYF. The CDR3 DNA sequence: TGTGCCAGCAGTACCGGACTAGCGGGCGAGTCCTACGAGCAGTACTTC.

CDR3 DNA sequence: TGTGCCAGCAGCCCCCCGTTTAGGGGGGGCTACGAGCAGTACTTC. Translated: CASSPPFRGGYEQYF. The V and J genes are TRBV14 and TRBJ2-7, with a tentative D call TRBD2 (7 bases). The V gene's germline CDR1 is SGHDN and CDR2 FVKESK. Trimming removed 4 bases from V and 3 bases from J, with 16 bases in between. This CDR3 is built from 15 residues.

The chain joins TRBV3-1 (or the pseudogene TRBV3-2) to TRBJ1-2; the D is unclear. Germline loops: CDR1 LGHDT, CDR2 YNNKEL (reference sequence). The CDR3 is 15 amino acids. V shed 3 bases and J shed 3 bases, with 14 bases lying between them. CDR3 bases: TGTGCCAGCAGCCAGGATCCTCTCGCGGACTATGGCTACACCTTC. This gives the protein CASSQDPLADYGYTF.

This clone was observed a few times. The gene calls are TRBV11-2 and TRBJ1-1; D is ambiguous. V was clipped by 3 bases and J by 0 bases, with 8 bases between them. CDR1 SGHAT and CDR2 FQNNGV come from the germline V gene. The CDR3 contains 14 residues. CDR3 bases: TGTGCCAGCAGCTTTACTAGCTTGAACACTGAAGCTTTCTTT. Translating gives CASSFTSLNTEAFF.

The gene calls are TRBV4-3 and TRBJ2-7; TRBD2 matches 9 bases. This CDR3 is 17 amino acids long. J was trimmed by 6 bases and V by 0 bases; bases with no gene match: 12. CDR1 and CDR2 (germline): LGHNA, YSLEER. This CDR3 is CASSQDASGGRVREQYF. CDR3 sequence (DNA): TGCGCCAGCAGCCAAGACGCCTCGGGCGGGAGGGTGCGCGAGCAGTACTTC.

The chain recombines TRBV5-6 with TRBJ2-7; 8 bases align to TRBD2. Germline V lookup: CDR1 SGHDT, CDR2 YYEEEE. This CDR3 contains 14 residues. V was clipped by 4 bases and J by 2 bases; unmatched bases: 5. CDR3 bases: TGTGCCAGCAGCCGGGGGGGTCCCCCCTACGAGCAGTACTTC. It is translated as CASSRGGPPYEQYF.

V usage is TRBV7-2 and J usage is TRBJ2-7; 11 bases match TRBD2. Unmatched junction bases numbered 8, after V lost 5 bases and J lost 5 bases. Germline values: CDR1 SGHTA, CDR2 FQGNSA. This CDR3 is 15 amino acids long. The chain's CDR3 is CASSQIAGGKNEQYF. As DNA, the CDR3 is TGTGCCAGCAGCCAGATAGCGGGAGGGAAGAACGAGCAGTACTTC.

The chain combines TRBV5-1 with TRBJ2-2; 12 nucleotides align to TRBD2. The CDR3 is made up of 17 amino acids. Germline V lookup: CDR1 SGHRS, CDR2 YFSETQ. The V gene end was trimmed by 5 bases and the J gene end by 5 bases; junction bases not matched to a gene: 10. The CDR3 spells CASSLLAGGPRTGELFF. CDR3 sequence (DNA): TGCGCCAGCAGTCTGCTAGCGGGAGGGCCGAGGACCGGGGAGCTGTTTTTT.

The chain recombines TRBV11-3 with TRBJ2-2; D is unclear. Trimming removed 5 bases at V and 6 bases at J, with 7 bases between. CDR1 SGHNT and CDR2 YENEEA come from the germline V gene. The CDR3 length is 12 residues. The CDR3 loop reads CASSLSPGELFF. CDR3 DNA sequence: TGTGCCAGCAGCCTTAGCCCCGGGGAGCTGTTTTTT.

The V gene is TRBV4-3, the J gene TRBJ2-3; D may be TRBD2 (6 bases). Germline CDR1 reads LGHNA; CDR2 reads YSLEER. V was clipped by 2 bases and J by 1 base, with 25 bases between them. There are 20 residues in the CDR3. In DNA form, the CDR3 reads TGCGCCAGCAGCCAACAACTCTGGGCCTCGGGTGGAGGGCGCACAGATACGCAGTATTTT. As protein: CASSQQLWASGGGRTDTQYF.

CDR3 amino acids: CASSRQGARNGYTF. CDR3 DNA: TGTGCCAGCAGCCGACAGGGGGCGCGGAATGGCTACACCTTC. This sequence joins TRBV6-2 or TRBV6-3 and TRBJ1-2; TRBD1 agrees at 10 bases. The CDR3 is 14 residues long. Looked up from germline, CDR1 is MNHEY and CDR2 is SVGEGT. The V segment lost 6 bases and the J segment 6 bases; nucleotides outside the gene matches: 7.

The chain uses TRBV6-2 or TRBV6-3 and TRBJ1-5, with a weak D call TRBD1 (5 bases). Per germline, CDR1 MNHEY and CDR2 SVGEGT. With 6 bases removed from V and 3 bases from J, the gap between germline ends came to 9 bases. The CDR3 length is 13 residues. CDR3 loop: CASSLGHNQPQHF. CDR3 DNA sequence: TGTGCCAGCAGCCTCGGACACAATCAGCCCCAGCATTTT.

Here the CDR3 DNA reads TGTGCCAGCAGCGTAGGTGGACTCCCCTACGAGCAGTACTTC. This encodes CASSVGGLPYEQYF. J is TRBJ2-7 and V is TRBV9, with D possibly TRBD2 on 5 matching bases. The CDR3 has 14 amino acids. With 0 bases removed from V and 2 bases from J, the gap between germline ends came to 9 bases. The germline gives CDR1 SGDLS, CDR2 YYNGEE.

The CDR3 region has the DNA TGTGCCAGCAGCGTAGGAGGGGTGGGGACAGCCACCACCGGGGAGCTGTTTTTT. Translation: CASSVGGVGTATTGELFF. J is TRBJ2-2 and V is TRBV9, with 7 bases identical to TRBD1. The CDR3 totals 18 residues. Germline CDR1 is SGDLS and CDR2 is YYNGEE. The trim removed 0 bases at V and 4 bases at J, leaving 12 bases unmatched.

The chain recombines TRBV19 with TRBJ2-7; 14 bases match TRBD2. J gave up 6 bases and V 1 base, and 8 bases lay outside the gene matches. There are 17 residues in the CDR3. Germline loops: CDR1 LNHDA, CDR2 SQIVND (reference sequence). The CDR3, as DNA: TGTGCCAGTAGTATAGGGGGACTAGCGGGAGAAGAGGGCGAGCAGTACTTC. Translating it yields CASSIGGLAGEEGEQYF. Full variable domain (rest looked up from reference TRBV19 and TRBJ2-7): DGGITQSPKYLFRKEGQNVTLSCEQNLNHDAMYWYRQDPGQGLRLIYYSQIVNDFQKGDIAEGYSVSREKKESFPLTVTSAQKNPTAFYLCASSIGGLAGEEGEQYFGPGTRLTVT.

The chain links TRBV7-3 to TRBJ2-5; the match to TRBD2 covers 12 bases. J gave up 4 bases and V 11 bases, and 14 bases lay outside the gene matches. CDR3 length: 16 residues. From germline, CDR1 is SGHTA and CDR2 FQGTGA. The CDR3 spells CAPTGASGRAAETQYF. In DNA form, the CDR3 reads TGTGCCCCAACCGGGGCTAGCGGGAGGGCAGCAGAGACCCAGTACTTC.

The chain couples TRBV4-3 to TRBJ2-3; D might be TRBD1 (6 bases). Germline V gene lookup returns CDR1 LGHNA and CDR2 YSLEER. The CDR3 covers 16 residues. Between the trimmed V and J ends, which lost 1 base and 1 base, there was a span of 12 bases. CDR3 bases: TGCGCCAGCAGCCAAGGGGCAGGGGTTCGCACAGATACGCAGTATTTT. Its protein is CASSQGAGVRTDTQYF.

This chain uses TRBV2 with TRBJ2-7, with TRBD2 as a possible D gene (6 bases). V shed 3 bases and J shed 1 base, with 13 bases lying between them. Germline CDR1 and CDR2: SNHLY and FYNNEI. The CDR3 totals 15 residues. The CDR3 DNA reads as TGTGCCAGCAGTGATATGGGGGGATATTCCTACGAGCAGTACTTC. It encodes CASSDMGGYSYEQYF.

The chain carries TRBV27 and TRBJ1-2; TRBD1 might be the D (5 bases). CDR3 length: 12 residues. Germline V lookup: CDR1 MNHEY, CDR2 SMNVEV (reference sequence). The V end lost 7 bases, the J end lost 8 bases, and 14 bases lay between the germline ends. CDR3 loop: CASTGARGGYTF. In DNA, the CDR3 is TGTGCCAGCACCGGCGCGCGGGGGGGCTACACCTTC.

The rearrangement joins TRBV7-2 to TRBJ1-1; possible D gene TRBD1, 5 bases. V dropped 5 bases and J dropped 1 base, with 8 bases sitting between them. The CDR3 is made up of 13 amino acids. Germline values: CDR1 SGHTA, CDR2 FQGNSA. The CDR3 loop is CASSLTGNTEAFF. The CDR3 DNA reads TGTGCCAGCAGCCTTACAGGGAACACTGAAGCTTTCTTT.

This clone has only one observation. This rearrangement joins TRBV7-9 to TRBJ1-4; D perhaps matches TRBD1 (5 bases). V was shortened by 4 bases and J by 0 bases, with 6 bases between the two germline ends. In germline, CDR1 is SEHNR, CDR2 FQNEAQ (reference sequence). This CDR3 region has 14 residues. CDR3: CASSSGATNEKLFF. Written as DNA, the CDR3 is TGTGCCAGCAGCTCGGGGGCAACTAATGAAAAACTGTTTTTT.